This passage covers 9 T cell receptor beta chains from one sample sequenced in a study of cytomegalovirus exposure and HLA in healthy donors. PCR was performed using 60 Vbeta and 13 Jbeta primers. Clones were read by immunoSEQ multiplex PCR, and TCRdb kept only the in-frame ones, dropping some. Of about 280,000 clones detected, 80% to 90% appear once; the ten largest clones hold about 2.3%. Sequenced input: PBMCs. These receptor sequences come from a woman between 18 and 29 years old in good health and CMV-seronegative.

CDR3 loop: CASSGGGGYTF. The DNA of the CDR3 is TGCGCCAGCAGTGGAGGGGGTGGCTACACCTTC. V is TRBV10-2 and J is TRBJ1-2; weak D call: TRBD1 (6 bases). Looked up from germline, CDR1 is WSHSY and CDR2 is SAAADI. This CDR3 contains 11 residues. V lost 4 bases and J lost 7, with 7 bases in between.

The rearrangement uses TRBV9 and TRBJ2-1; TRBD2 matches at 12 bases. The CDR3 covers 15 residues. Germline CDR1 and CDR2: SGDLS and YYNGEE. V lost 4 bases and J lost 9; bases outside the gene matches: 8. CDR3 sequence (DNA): TGTGCCAGCAGCTCTCGACTAGCGGGGGTCTCTGAGCAGTTCTTC. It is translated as CASSSRLAGVSEQFF. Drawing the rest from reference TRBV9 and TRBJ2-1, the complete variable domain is DSGVTQTPKHLITATGQRVTLRCSPRSGDLSVYWYQQSLDQGLQFLIQYYNGEERAKGNILERFSAQQFPDLHSELNLSSLELGDSALYFCASSSRLAGVSEQFFGPGTRLTVL.

The CDR3: CASSIMGPEAFF. CDR3 in DNA: TGTGCCAGTAGTATCATGGGGCCTGAAGCTTTCTTT. This chain uses TRBV19 with TRBJ1-1; possible D gene TRBD1, 5 bases. Germline CDR1 LNHDA, CDR2 SQIVND (reference sequence). V shed 3 bases and J shed 6 bases, with 8 bases lying between them. CDR3 length: 12 amino acids.

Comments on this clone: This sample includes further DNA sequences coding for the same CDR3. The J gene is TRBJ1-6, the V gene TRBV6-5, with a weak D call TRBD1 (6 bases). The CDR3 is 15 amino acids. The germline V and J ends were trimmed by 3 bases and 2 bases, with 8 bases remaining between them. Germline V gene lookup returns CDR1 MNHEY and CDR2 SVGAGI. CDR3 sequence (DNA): TGTGCCAGCAGTTATGGACAGACCTATAATTCACCCCTCCACTTT. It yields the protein CASSYGQTYNSPLHF.

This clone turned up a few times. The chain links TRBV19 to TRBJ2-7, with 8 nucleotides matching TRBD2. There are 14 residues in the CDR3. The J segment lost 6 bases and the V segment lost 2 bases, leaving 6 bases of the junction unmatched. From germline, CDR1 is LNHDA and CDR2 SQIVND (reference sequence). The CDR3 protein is CASSIPGTSGEQYF. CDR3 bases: TGTGCCAGTAGTATACCTGGGACTAGTGGCGAGCAGTACTTC.

CDR3 residues: CASSLGPGGYYGYTF. In DNA form, the CDR3 reads TGTGCCAGCAGCTTAGGTCCAGGGGGATACTATGGCTACACCTTC. This rearrangement joins TRBV11-2 to TRBJ1-2; TRBD1 agrees at 7 bases. The CDR3 runs 15 residues. V shed 1 base, J shed 3 bases, and the junction held 5 bases outside the gene matches. Germline-derived CDR1 and CDR2 are SGHAT and FQNNGV. Full variable domain (missing parts from reference TRBV11-2 and TRBJ1-2): EAGVAQSPRYKIIEKRQSVAFWCNPISGHATLYWYQQILGQGPKLLIQFQNNGVVDDSQLPKDRFSAERLKGVDSTLKIQPAKLEDSAVYLCASSLGPGGYYGYTFGSGTRLTVV.

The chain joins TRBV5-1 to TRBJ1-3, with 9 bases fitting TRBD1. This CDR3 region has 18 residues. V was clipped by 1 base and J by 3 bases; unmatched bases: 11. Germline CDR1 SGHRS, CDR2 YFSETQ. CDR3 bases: TGCGCCAGCAGCTTGACAGGGGGCGCCGGCTTTTATGGAAACACCATATATTTT. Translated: CASSLTGGAGFYGNTIYF. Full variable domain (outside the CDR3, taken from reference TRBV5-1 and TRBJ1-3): KAGVTQTPRYLIKTRGQQVTLSCSPISGHRSVSWYQQTPGQGLQFLFEYFSETQRNKGNFPGRFSGRQFSNSRSEMNVSTLELGDSALYLCASSLTGGAGFYGNTIYFGEGSWLTVV.

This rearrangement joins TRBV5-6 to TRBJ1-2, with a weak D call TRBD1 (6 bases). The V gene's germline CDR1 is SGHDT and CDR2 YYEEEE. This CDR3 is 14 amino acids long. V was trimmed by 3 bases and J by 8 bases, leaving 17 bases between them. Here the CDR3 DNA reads TGTGCCAGCAGCTCCTATGCGGGGGGGCCAGGCTACACCTTC. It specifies CASSSYAGGPGYTF.

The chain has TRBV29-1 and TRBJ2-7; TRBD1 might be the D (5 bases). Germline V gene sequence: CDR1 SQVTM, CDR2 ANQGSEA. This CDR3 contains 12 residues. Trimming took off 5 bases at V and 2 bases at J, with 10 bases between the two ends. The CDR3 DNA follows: TGCAGCGTTTCAGGGATTACCTACGAGCAGTACTTC. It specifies CSVSGITYEQYF.